These 27 T cell receptor beta chains originate from one sample sequenced in a study of cytomegalovirus exposure and HLA in healthy donors. Use of 60 Vbeta and 13 Jbeta primers characterized the PCR. TCRdb keeps only in-frame clones here, not all; method: immunoSEQ multiplex PCR. Among about 220,000 clones listed, over 70% were seen once. Source material: PBMCs. These TCRs come from a boy aged 2 to 10 in good health and CMV-seronegative.

This chain links TRBV6-5 with TRBJ2-1; 11 bases align to TRBD2. This CDR3 contains 14 residues. The germline gives CDR1 MNHEY, CDR2 SVGAGI. Germline trimming cut 8 bases from V and 10 bases from J; bases unmatched to any gene: 10. Here the CDR3 DNA reads TGTGCCAGCTGTATGCTAGCGGGGGGAAAAGAGCAGTTCTTC. Its translation is CASCMLAGGKEQFF.

The chain recombines TRBV19 with TRBJ2-1; the match to TRBD2 covers 10 bases. Germline trimming cut 3 bases from V and 6 bases from J; bases unmatched to any gene: 8. Germline values: CDR1 LNHDA, CDR2 SQIVND (reference sequence). This CDR3 contains 16 residues. CDR3 amino acids: CASSMQIAGGGNEQFF. The CDR3 DNA reads TGTGCCAGTAGTATGCAGATAGCGGGGGGTGGCAATGAGCAGTTCTTC.

The chain is built from TRBV19 and TRBJ2-7; the D gene is possibly TRBD2 (6 bases). Between the trimmed V and J ends, which lost 1 base and 4 bases, there was a span of 14 bases. The V gene's germline CDR1 is LNHDA and CDR2 SQIVND (reference sequence). The CDR3 is made up of 15 amino acids. CDR3 DNA sequence: TGTGCCAGTAGTATAGGGGCGGGATGGGGATACGAGCAGTACTTC. Its translation: CASSIGAGWGYEQYF.

This chain connects TRBV5-1 to TRBJ2-3; D not certain. The CDR3 runs 14 residues. V shed 4 bases and J shed 2 bases, with 11 bases lying between them. The germline gives CDR1 SGHRS, CDR2 YFSETQ. CDR3 region: CASSTQTDTDTQYF. The CDR3 nucleotides read TGCGCCAGCAGCACGCAGACTGACACAGATACGCAGTATTTT.

This CDR3 is CASSIRGQSSYEQYF. CDR3 DNA sequence: TGTGCCAGTAGTATAAGGGGCCAATCGTCCTACGAGCAGTACTTC. The rearrangement links TRBV19 to TRBJ2-7, with D tentatively TRBD1 (5 bases). Trimming shortened V by 2 bases and J by 1 base, and 12 bases separated the two germline ends. Germline CDR1 reads LNHDA; CDR2 reads SQIVND (reference sequence). The CDR3 has 15 residues.

This clone was recorded a few times. CDR3 sequence (DNA): TGTGCCAGCAGCCAAGATTGGGCTAGCGGGAACTACGAGCAGTACTTC. It encodes CASSQDWASGNYEQYF. The chain is built from TRBV4-2 and TRBJ2-7; 9 bases match TRBD2. The CDR3 has 16 amino acids. Germline V CDR1 and CDR2: LGHNA, YNFKEQ. The V segment lost 0 bases and the J segment 3 bases; nucleotides outside the gene matches: 6.

The chain recombines TRBV10-2 with TRBJ1-2; 8 nucleotides align to TRBD1. The germline V gene encodes CDR1 WSHSY and CDR2 SAAADI. CDR3 length: 12 residues. V shed 4 bases and J 8 bases; nucleotides not matched to a gene: 3. The CDR3 DNA reads TGCGCCAGCAGTGGGACAGGGCTAGGCTACACCTTC. Translated: CASSGTGLGYTF.

The chain combines TRBV6-6 with TRBJ2-1, with a weak D call TRBD1 (6 bases). This CDR3 has 13 residues. Germline CDR1 and CDR2: MNHNY and SVGAGI (reference sequence). V dropped 5 bases and J dropped 7 bases, with 12 bases sitting between them. This chain's CDR3 is CASSPRRGNEQFF. Here the CDR3 DNA reads TGTGCCAGCAGTCCACGCAGGGGAAATGAGCAGTTCTTC.

This chain links TRBV7-2 with TRBJ2-1; unclear D gene. In germline, CDR1 is SGHTA, CDR2 FQGNSA. The CDR3 contains 14 residues. Trimming shortened V by 0 bases and J by 8 bases, and 11 bases separated the two germline ends. CDR3 DNA sequence: TGTGCCAGCAGCTTAGCCCCAACTGTAGATGAGCAGTTCTTC. Protein: CASSLAPTVDEQFF.

Written as DNA, the CDR3 is TGCGCCAGCAGCTTTGGTGCAGGGGGCGCGTACGAGCAGTACTTC. Translated: CASSFGAGGAYEQYF. The chain combines TRBV5-1 with TRBJ2-7; TRBD1 matches at 8 bases. The CDR3 length is 15 residues. CDR1 is SGHRS and CDR2 is YFSETQ in the germline V gene. J gave up 4 bases and V 2 bases, and 8 bases lay outside the gene matches. The entire variable domain, with the rest obtained from reference TRBV5-1 and TRBJ2-7, is as follows: KAGVTQTPRYLIKTRGQQVTLSCSPISGHRSVSWYQQTPGQGLQFLFEYFSETQRNKGNFPGRFSGRQFSNSRSEMNVSTLELGDSALYLCASSFGAGGAYEQYFGPGTRLTVT.

The V gene is TRBV7-8, the J gene TRBJ1-5; TRBD1 is a possible D gene (5 bases). Trimming removed 4 bases from V and 2 bases from J, with 12 bases in between. Germline V gene data show CDR1 as SGHVS and CDR2 as FQNEAQ. CDR3 length equals 15 residues. The CDR3 nucleotides are TGTGCCAGCAGCTCGGACATCGGCGGCAATCAGCCCCAGCATTTT. This gives the protein CASSSDIGGNQPQHF.

The V and J genes are TRBV18 and TRBJ2-5; 9 nucleotides agree with TRBD2. V shed 0 bases and J 4 bases; nucleotides not matched to a gene: 0. The CDR3 contains 14 residues. Looked up from germline, CDR1 is KGHSH and CDR2 is LQKENI. In DNA, the CDR3 is TGTGCCAGCTCACCACCTAGCGGGGGAGAGACCCAGTACTTC. Its protein product is CASSPPSGGETQYF.

The chain couples TRBV28 to TRBJ2-1, with 9 positions matching TRBD2. Germline trimming cut 5 bases from V and 5 bases from J; bases unmatched to any gene: 7. This CDR3 is built from 15 residues. Germline lookup yields CDR1 MDHEN and CDR2 SYDVKM. CDR3 nucleotide sequence: TGTGCCAGCAGTACCTCACTAGCGGGCCACAATGAGCAGTTCTTC. The encoded protein is CASSTSLAGHNEQFF.

The chain is built from TRBV7-2 and TRBJ2-3, with TRBD2 identical over 9 bases. CDR3 length equals 15 residues. Per the germline V gene, CDR1 is SGHTA and CDR2 is FQGNSA. The trim removed 7 bases at V and 2 bases at J, leaving 7 bases unmatched. The DNA of the CDR3 is TGTGCCAGCACCCCTGGCGGGAGGGACACAGATACGCAGTATTTT. As protein: CASTPGGRDTDTQYF. The whole variable domain, remainder taken from reference TRBV7-2 and TRBJ2-3, is GAGVSQSPSNKVTEKGKDVELRCDPISGHTALYWYRQSLGQGLEFLIYFQGNSAPDKSGLPSDRFSAERTGGSVSTLTIQRTQQEDSAVYLCASTPGGRDTDTQYFGPGTRLTVL.

The chain carries TRBV25-1 and TRBJ2-3, with D possibly being TRBD2 (6 bases). The CDR3 is made up of 16 amino acids. V was cut by 4 bases and J by 0 bases, with 14 bases left in between. The germline V gene encodes CDR1 MGHDK and CDR2 SYGVNS. CDR3 sequence (DNA): TGTGCCAGCAGTGCTACCCTTAGCGGTAGCACAGATACGCAGTATTTT. This encodes CASSATLSGSTDTQYF.

This clone has more than one count but fewer than ten. This chain joins TRBV6-1 and TRBJ1-4, with TRBD1 as a possible D gene (5 bases). Per germline, CDR1 MNHNS and CDR2 SASEGT. This CDR3 spans 14 amino acids. Trimming removed 8 bases from V and 2 bases from J, with 12 bases in between. CDR3 loop: CASEKGRTNEKLFF. CDR3 coding DNA: TGTGCCAGCGAGAAGGGGAGGACTAATGAAAAACTGTTTTTT.

J is TRBJ1-1 and V is TRBV11-2; TRBD1 aligns across 11 bases. CDR1 is SGHAT, CDR2 FQNNGV, per germline. The CDR3 runs to 13 residues. J was trimmed by 4 bases and V by 10 bases; bases with no gene match: 5. The CDR3 loop is CATAGTGGTEAFF. The CDR3 nucleotides are TGTGCCACGGCCGGGACAGGGGGCACTGAAGCTTTCTTT.

The rearrangement joins TRBV9 to TRBJ2-2; 13 nucleotides line up with TRBD2. There are 16 residues in the CDR3. Germline trimming cut 3 bases from V and 4 bases from J; bases unmatched to any gene: 3. CDR1 and CDR2 (germline): SGDLS, YYNGEE. The CDR3 protein is CASSATSGGITGELFF. In DNA form, the CDR3 reads TGTGCCAGCAGCGCGACTAGCGGGGGGATCACCGGGGAGCTGTTTTTT.

The rearrangement links TRBV10-3 to TRBJ2-5; 8 bases agree with TRBD2. The CDR3 totals 12 residues. With V trimmed by 8 bases and J by 3 bases, 2 bases remained unmatched. Germline V gives CDR1 ENHRY, CDR2 SYGVKD. The CDR3 sequence: CAIGGLEETQYF. CDR3 DNA sequence: TGTGCCATCGGGGGACTAGAAGAGACCCAGTACTTC.

V usage is TRBV5-1 and J usage is TRBJ2-1; 9 bases fit TRBD1. Trimming removed 0 bases from V and 5 bases from J; junction bases left unmatched: 3. The germline gives CDR1 SGHRS, CDR2 YFSETQ. The CDR3 is 15 amino acids. The CDR3 sequence is CASSLGQGGNNEQFF. CDR3 bases: TGCGCCAGCAGCTTGGGACAGGGGGGAAACAATGAGCAGTTCTTC.

The gene calls are TRBV28 and TRBJ2-5; D may be TRBD2 (6 bases). CDR1 is MDHEN and CDR2 is SYDVKM in the germline V gene. V gave up 2 bases and J gave up 4 bases, with 17 bases separating them. The CDR3 has 16 residues. As DNA, the CDR3 is TGTGCCAGCAGTTTAGGGTGGTCCGTCGGGGGAGAGACCCAGTACTTC. Translated, it gives CASSLGWSVGGETQYF.

This chain joins TRBV27 and TRBJ2-7; 7 bases align to TRBD2. J lost 9 bases, V lost 5 bases, and 10 bases had no gene match. The CDR3 loop spans 13 amino acids. Germline CDR1 reads MNHEY; CDR2 reads SMNVEV (reference sequence). The CDR3 coding sequence is TGTGCCAGCAGTCCCCGGACTAGTAATTGGCAGTACTTC. Protein: CASSPRTSNWQYF.

V is TRBV7-9 and J is TRBJ2-7; 11 positions agree with TRBD2. There are 13 residues in the CDR3. CDR1 is SEHNR, CDR2 FQNEAQ, per germline (reference sequence). After removal of 3 bases from V and 7 bases from J, the junction contained 2 bases not matched to a gene. This CDR3 is CASSLGLAAEQYF. CDR3 sequence (DNA): TGTGCCAGCAGCTTGGGACTAGCGGCAGAGCAGTACTTC.

This chain joins TRBV19 and TRBJ2-1, with TRBD2 matching 7 bases. The V and J ends lost 8 bases and 0 bases, in that order; junction bases with no gene match: 1. The CDR3 is made up of 13 amino acids. CDR1 and CDR2 from the germline V gene are LNHDA and SQIVND (reference sequence). The CDR3 is CASGGSSYNEQFF. CDR3 bases: TGTGCCAGTGGCGGGAGCTCCTACAATGAGCAGTTCTTC.

The V and J genes are TRBV12-5 and TRBJ1-4; 7 bases map to TRBD1. V shed 4 bases, J shed 7 bases, and the junction held 9 bases outside the gene matches. Germline V gene data show CDR1 as LGHNT and CDR2 as FRNRAP. The CDR3 is 15 amino acids. CDR3 region: CASGSPKGAGEKLFF. The DNA of the CDR3 is TGTGCTAGTGGTTCGCCCAAGGGGGCCGGTGAAAAACTGTTTTTT.

In its sample, this clone was seen a few times. The CDR3 region is CASTRNGDTQYF. As DNA, the CDR3 is TGTGCCAGCACGCGGAATGGAGATACGCAGTATTTT. The rearrangement links TRBV6-1 to TRBJ2-3, with D unclear. Germline-derived CDR1 and CDR2 are MNHNS and SASEGT. Trimming left V 7 bases short and J 5 bases short, with 10 bases between. The CDR3 is 12 amino acids.

The chain is built from TRBV2 and TRBJ2-5, with 8 bases aligning to TRBD2. CDR3 length: 17 residues. The germline gives CDR1 SNHLY, CDR2 FYNNEI. Trimming at V came to 0 bases and at J to 5 bases, leaving 11 bases not matched to a gene. The CDR3 spells CASSEALPGGAGETQYF. For the CDR3, the DNA is TGTGCCAGCAGTGAAGCGCTCCCCGGGGGGGCGGGGGAGACCCAGTACTTC.